The 21 T cell receptor beta chains reported below all come from one sample, sequenced in a study of CD8 T cells in Susac syndrome. Random hexamers primed reverse transcription of about 0.5 to 1 ug RNA. A single record per CDR3 protein comes from TCRdb applying MiXCR to the immunoSEQ multiplex PCR reads. The profile shows about 150,000 distinct CDR3 sequences, 90% to 96% of them singletons. The specimen was CD4+ T cells from PBMCs. The source of these receptors is a human donor with Susac syndrome.

The genes are TRBV30 and TRBJ1-3; D is unresolved. Germline lookup yields CDR1 GTSNPN and CDR2 SVGIG (reference sequence). The CDR3 consists of 13 residues. The V end lost 3 bases, the J end lost 1 base, and 7 bases lay between the germline ends. CDR3 amino acids: CAWSRGSGNTIYF. The CDR3 nucleotides are TGTGCCTGGAGCCGGGGTTCTGGAAACACCATATATTTT.

Written as DNA, the CDR3 is TGCGCCAGCAGCCAAGTAACCCCTGGGGCCAACGTCCTGACTTTC. Its protein is CASSQVTPGANVLTF. J is TRBJ2-6 and V is TRBV4-1; no reliable D call. Trimming pared 1 base from V and 2 bases from J, leaving 6 bases between. There are 15 residues in the CDR3. CDR1 and CDR2 (germline): MGHRA, YSYEKL.

This rearrangement joins TRBV6-2 or TRBV6-3 to TRBJ2-1; a possible D gene is TRBD1 (5 bases). Germline assignment: CDR1 MNHEY and CDR2 SVGEGT. This CDR3 is built from 16 residues. Trimming left V 0 bases short and J 4 bases short, with 13 bases between. CDR3: CASSYSTAGLYNEQFF. CDR3 bases: TGTGCCAGCAGTTACTCGACGGCAGGGTTGTACAATGAGCAGTTCTTC.

The gene calls are TRBV29-1 and TRBJ2-2; D not resolved. CDR3 length: 12 residues. CDR1 is SQVTM, CDR2 ANQGSEA, per germline. V was cut by 7 bases and J by 4 bases, with 10 bases left in between. The CDR3 bases are TGCAGCGCTGGTGGGCCCACCGGGGAGCTGTTTTTT. The encoded protein is CSAGGPTGELFF.

The J gene is TRBJ2-4, the V gene TRBV12-3 or TRBV12-4; maybe TRBD2 (5 bases). The CDR3 totals 14 residues. V lost 5 bases to trimming and J lost 5 bases, with 13 bases between them. The CDR3 loop is CASSRTGIQNIQYF. As DNA, the CDR3 is TGTGCCAGCAGTCGGACCGGGATCCAAAACATTCAGTACTTC.

V gene TRBV19 combines with J gene TRBJ1-2; D is perhaps TRBD1 (6 bases). CDR3 size: 13 residues. CDR1 is LNHDA, CDR2 SQIVND, per germline (reference sequence). V was clipped by 3 bases and J by 4 bases, with 9 bases between them. This CDR3 is CASSMDSIYGYTF. In DNA, the CDR3 is TGTGCCAGTAGTATGGACAGTATCTATGGCTACACCTTC. The full variable domain, with the rest looked up from reference TRBV19 and TRBJ1-2, is DGGITQSPKYLFRKEGQNVTLSCEQNLNHDAMYWYRQDPGQGLRLIYYSQIVNDFQKGDIAEGYSVSREKKESFPLTVTSAQKNPTAFYLCASSMDSIYGYTFGSGTRLTVV.

V is TRBV29-1 and J is TRBJ1-1; unclear D gene. The V gene's germline CDR1 is SQVTM and CDR2 ANQGSEA. The V end lost 5 bases, the J end lost 8 bases, and 12 bases lay between the germline ends. This CDR3 comprises 11 residues. The DNA for the CDR3 is TGCAGCGTTATTGAGGTTCGGGAAGCTTTCTTT. Amino acid sequence: CSVIEVREAFF. The variable domain in full, completed from reference TRBV29-1 and TRBJ1-1, reads SAVISQKPSRDICQRGTSLTIQCQVDSQVTMMFWYRQQPGQSLTLIATANQGSEATYESGFVIDKFPISRPNLTFSTLTVSNMSPEDSSIYLCSVIEVREAFFGQGTRLTVV.

This chain joins TRBV4-2 and TRBJ2-5; 7 nucleotides align to TRBD1. The CDR3 contains 17 residues. Germline V CDR1 and CDR2: LGHNA, YNFKEQ. With V trimmed by 6 bases and J by 4 bases, 17 bases remained unmatched. DNA of the CDR3: TGTGCCAGCAGTCTACATGGTTCCGGGACAGAAGGAGAGACCCAGTACTTC. Its translation is CASSLHGSGTEGETQYF.

The chain uses TRBV6-5 and TRBJ1-2; 8 bases are shared with TRBD1. Germline loops: CDR1 MNHEY, CDR2 SVGAGI. After removal of 6 bases from V and 5 bases from J, the junction contained 8 bases not matched to a gene. The CDR3 has 14 residues. CDR3 protein: CASSEGQAPYGYTF. The CDR3 nucleotides are TGTGCCAGCAGCGAGGGACAGGCCCCATATGGCTACACCTTC.

The chain combines TRBV20-1 with TRBJ2-1; D ambiguous. Germline CDR1 reads DFQATT; CDR2 reads SNEGSKA (reference sequence). V lost 2 bases and J 0 bases, leaving 11 bases between the germline ends. This CDR3 region has 15 residues. CDR3 DNA sequence: TGCAGTGCTAGATTCTTGCGGAGCTCCTACAATGAGCAGTTCTTC. Its translation: CSARFLRSSYNEQFF.

The V gene is TRBV6-6, the J gene TRBJ2-7; D not resolved. CDR1 MNHNY and CDR2 SVGAGI come from the germline V gene (reference sequence). Trimming pared 4 bases from V and 6 bases from J, leaving 22 bases between. CDR3 length: 16 residues. As DNA, the CDR3 is TGTGCCAGCAGTTGCCATCAGACACCGGCTGTTTGCGAGCAGTACTTC. This sequence encodes CASSCHQTPAVCEQYF.

The rearrangement links TRBV24-1 to TRBJ2-1, with D possibly matching TRBD1 (5 bases). This CDR3 has 11 residues. Germline assignment: CDR1 KGHDR and CDR2 SFDVKD. V was trimmed by 8 bases and J by 9 bases, leaving 10 bases between them. CDR3 loop: CATTSGIEQFF. The CDR3 region has the DNA TGTGCCACCACCTCAGGGATTGAGCAGTTCTTC.

This clonotype was detected once. The chain combines TRBV13 with TRBJ2-7; 12 bases match TRBD2. Germline values: CDR1 PRHDT, CDR2 FYEKMQ (reference sequence). J was trimmed by 7 bases and V by 6 bases; bases with no gene match: 10. CDR3 length: 15 residues. Here the CDR3 reads CASSPGLAGSREQYF. CDR3 sequence (DNA): TGTGCCAGCAGTCCGGGACTAGCGGGCTCTAGGGAGCAGTACTTC.

The chain combines TRBV3-1 with TRBJ2-5, with 9 bases lining up with TRBD2. V shed 0 bases, J shed 5 bases, and the junction held 7 bases outside the gene matches. From germline, CDR1 is LGHDT and CDR2 YNNKEL (reference sequence). This CDR3 has 16 residues. This CDR3 reads CASSQDRLAGRETQYF. For the CDR3, the DNA is TGTGCCAGCAGCCAAGACCGGCTAGCGGGGAGGGAGACCCAGTACTTC.

The chain links TRBV11-2 to TRBJ2-5; the D call may be TRBD1 or TRBD2 (6 bases each). V was trimmed by 8 bases and J by 6 bases, leaving 19 bases between them. Germline V gives CDR1 SGHAT, CDR2 FQNNGV. This CDR3 spans 14 amino acids. This CDR3 is CASGRGEGRKTQYF. The CDR3 nucleotides are TGTGCCAGCGGAAGGGGGGAAGGGAGGAAGACCCAGTACTTC.

The J gene is TRBJ1-3, the V gene TRBV29-1; D is uncertain. This CDR3 region has 12 residues. Germline lookup yields CDR1 SQVTM and CDR2 ANQGSEA. The germline V and J ends were trimmed by 4 bases and 2 bases, with 6 bases remaining between them. DNA of the CDR3: TGCAGCGTTGGACATGCTGGAAACACCATATATTTT. This gives the protein CSVGHAGNTIYF.

This sequence joins TRBV6-2 or TRBV6-3 and TRBJ1-2; D is ambiguous. Germline-derived CDR1 and CDR2 are MNHEY and SVGEGT. V was shortened by 7 bases and J by 5 bases, with 14 bases between the two germline ends. The CDR3 is 13 residues long. In DNA, the CDR3 is TGTGCCAGCACCCCGACATCGAAATATGGCTACACCTTC. This gives the protein CASTPTSKYGYTF.

The chain employs TRBV5-1 and TRBJ2-1; D not certain. The CDR3 contains 15 residues. The germline V and J ends were trimmed by 0 bases and 11 bases, with 18 bases remaining between them. Germline V CDR1 and CDR2: SGHRS, YFSETQ. The chain's CDR3 is CASSLEPNPNHKQFF. DNA of the CDR3: TGCGCCAGCAGCTTGGAGCCGAATCCCAATCATAAGCAGTTCTTC.

The chain has TRBV7-2 and TRBJ1-4, with 11 bases identical to TRBD1. CDR1 SGHTA and CDR2 FQGNSA come from the germline V gene. The CDR3 sequence is 15 residues long. The V segment lost 4 bases and the J segment 6 bases; nucleotides outside the gene matches: 4. The CDR3 sequence: CASSSRDRGDEKLFF. Written as DNA, the CDR3 is TGTGCCAGCAGCTCCCGGGACAGGGGGGATGAAAAACTGTTTTTT.

The gene calls are TRBV29-1 and TRBJ1-4; D remains ambiguous. Deletions cut 4 bases from V and 8 bases from J, with 8 bases between. From germline, CDR1 is SQVTM and CDR2 ANQGSEA. The CDR3 spans 11 residues. The CDR3 reads CSVVYREKLFF. The CDR3 DNA is TGCAGCGTTGTATATCGAGAAAAACTGTTTTTT.

The V call is TRBV29-1, the J call TRBJ1-1; 8 nucleotides match TRBD1. Germline CDR1 is SQVTM and CDR2 is ANQGSEA. The V gene end was trimmed by 8 bases and the J gene end by 5 bases; junction bases not matched to a gene: 13. The CDR3 contains 14 residues. The CDR3 DNA reads TGCAGCACCCAGGGGGCAGGGGCTCTGACTGAAGCTTTCTTT. As protein: CSTQGAGALTEAFF.